These T cell receptor beta chains were read from a single sample in a study of cytomegalovirus exposure and HLA in healthy donors. The repertoire was sequenced with immunoSEQ multiplex PCR; TCRdb's copy has only in-frame clones and lacks some. The repertoire holds roughly 150,000 clones, 80% to 90% seen once, with approximately 2.3% in the top ten. Source material: PBMCs. The receptors shown here come from a male donor in good health and CMV-seronegative. The CDR3 runs from the conserved cysteine through the conserved F or W. Fields, in order: CDR3 protein, CDR3 DNA, J gene, V gene, D gene, clone size. The D gene is left open where the match is weak. The listing skips clone size in some rows; elsewhere it reads once, few, many or a size class.

CDR3 protein: CASSLGQNTEAFF; CDR3 DNA: TGTGCCAGCAGCTTAGGACAGAACACTGAAGCTTTCTTT; J gene: TRBJ1-1; V gene: TRBV7-9; D gene: .; clone size: .
CDR3 protein: CASSSSGGHKGDEQFF; CDR3 DNA: TGTGCCAGCAGTTCTAGCGGCGGGCACAAGGGGGATGAGCAGTTCTTC; J gene: TRBJ2-1; V gene: TRBV13; D gene: .; clone size: .
CDR3 protein: CASSVGTDTQYF; CDR3 DNA: TGTGCCAGCAGCGTTGGCACAGATACGCAGTATTTT; J gene: TRBJ2-3; V gene: TRBV28; D gene: .; clone size: few
CDR3 protein: CASSSSGGEITGELFF; CDR3 DNA: TGTGCCAGCAGTTCCAGCGGGGGCGAAATCACCGGGGAGCTGTTTTTT; J gene: TRBJ2-2; V gene: TRBV27; D gene: TRBD2; clone size: once
CDR3 protein: CASSQDASAPGEQYF; CDR3 DNA: TGCGCCAGCAGCCAAGATGCTAGCGCCCCTGGGGAGCAGTACTTC; J gene: TRBJ2-7; V gene: TRBV4-1; D gene: .; clone size: .
CDR3 protein: CASSTIEADTEAFF; CDR3 DNA: TGTGCCAGCAGTACTATCGAGGCAGACACTGAAGCTTTCTTT; J gene: TRBJ1-1; V gene: TRBV27; D gene: .; clone size: many
CDR3 protein: CASSSRQGNSPLHF; CDR3 DNA: TGTGCCAGCAGCTCCAGACAGGGAAATTCACCCCTCCACTTT; J gene: TRBJ1-6; V gene: TRBV7-9; D gene: TRBD1; clone size: .
CDR3 protein: CSFETDSYEQYF; CDR3 DNA: TGCAGCTTCGAGACTGACTCCTACGAGCAGTACTTC; J gene: TRBJ2-7; V gene: TRBV29-1; D gene: .; clone size: .
CDR3 protein: CASSLGFGGGAAKNIQYF; CDR3 DNA: TGTGCCAGCAGCTTAGGGTTTGGCGGGGGGGCTGCCAAAAACATTCAGTACTTC; J gene: TRBJ2-4; V gene: TRBV7-2; D gene: TRBD2; clone size: .
CDR3 protein: CASSQVPARGPQPQHF; CDR3 DNA: TGCGCCAGCAGCCAAGTACCAGCAAGGGGGCCTCAGCCCCAGCATTTT; J gene: TRBJ1-5; V gene: TRBV4-1; D gene: TRBD1; clone size: .
CDR3 protein: CASSQGLAGVNTGELFF; CDR3 DNA: TGTGCCAGCAGCCAGGGACTAGCGGGAGTGAACACCGGGGAGCTGTTTTTT; J gene: TRBJ2-2; V gene: TRBV5-4; D gene: TRBD2; clone size: few
CDR3 protein: CASSEAGRGLTEAFF; CDR3 DNA: TGTGCCAGCAGTGAAGCTGGCAGGGGGCTCACTGAAGCTTTCTTT; J gene: TRBJ1-1; V gene: TRBV2; D gene: TRBD1; clone size: .
CDR3 protein: CASSSPSGKIPYEQYF; CDR3 DNA: TGTGCCAGCAGCTCCCCTAGCGGGAAAATACCCTACGAGCAGTACTTC; J gene: TRBJ2-7; V gene: TRBV7-9; D gene: TRBD2; clone size: .
CDR3 protein: CASSVRGRQETQYF; CDR3 DNA: TGTGCCAGCAGTGTAAGGGGGCGGCAAGAGACCCAGTACTTC; J gene: TRBJ2-5; V gene: TRBV2; D gene: TRBD1; clone size: .
CDR3 protein: CASSQEEGRRAFF; CDR3 DNA: TGTGCCAGCAGCCAAGAGGAGGGCAGGAGGGCTTTCTTT; J gene: TRBJ1-1; V gene: TRBV4-2; D gene: .; clone size: many
CDR3 protein: CASNAGGGGEKLFF; CDR3 DNA: TGTGCCAGTAACGCGGGCGGGGGGGGTGAAAAACTGTTTTTT; J gene: TRBJ1-4; V gene: TRBV19; D gene: .; clone size: .
CDR3 protein: CATSRGTGDNSPLHF; CDR3 DNA: TGTGCCACCAGCAGGGGGACAGGGGATAATTCACCCCTCCACTTT; J gene: TRBJ1-6; V gene: TRBV15; D gene: TRBD1; clone size: few
CDR3 protein: CASSPTRSRNDEQFF; CDR3 DNA: TGCGCCAGTTCCCCAACCCGGTCCCGCAACGATGAGCAGTTCTTC; J gene: TRBJ2-1; V gene: TRBV5-1; D gene: .; clone size: .
CDR3 protein: CASSLGRGPYEQYF; CDR3 DNA: TGTGCCAGCAGTTTGGGAAGGGGGCCATACGAGCAGTACTTC; J gene: TRBJ2-7; V gene: TRBV27; D gene: TRBD1; clone size: .
CDR3 protein: CASSYKGKDTQYF; CDR3 DNA: TGTGCCAGCAGTTACAAGGGGAAAGATACGCAGTATTTT; J gene: TRBJ2-3; V gene: TRBV6-5; D gene: .; clone size: .
CDR3 protein: CASNLRLAGGARDEQFF; CDR3 DNA: TGTGCCAGCAACCTCCGACTAGCGGGGGGGGCTAGGGATGAGCAGTTCTTC; J gene: TRBJ2-1; V gene: TRBV28; D gene: TRBD2; clone size: .
CDR3 protein: CASSLGAGDGYTF; CDR3 DNA: TGCGCCAGCAGCTTGGGGGCAGGGGATGGCTACACCTTC; J gene: TRBJ1-2; V gene: TRBV5-1; D gene: .; clone size: .
CDR3 protein: CASGDSGAGPTDTQYF; CDR3 DNA: TGTGCCAGCGGAGATTCGGGAGCGGGACCTACAGATACGCAGTATTTT; J gene: TRBJ2-3; V gene: TRBV4-2; D gene: TRBD2; clone size: .
CDR3 protein: CASSEPGQGYTEAFF; CDR3 DNA: TGTGCCAGCAGTGAACCCGGACAGGGTTACACTGAAGCTTTCTTT; J gene: TRBJ1-1; V gene: TRBV6-1; D gene: TRBD1; clone size: few
CDR3 protein: CASSYLAGGTGELFF; CDR3 DNA: TGTGCCAGCAGTTACCTAGCGGGAGGGACCGGGGAGCTGTTTTTT; J gene: TRBJ2-2; V gene: TRBV6-5; D gene: TRBD2; clone size: .
CDR3 protein: CASSDRTDMNTEAFF; CDR3 DNA: TGCGCCAGCAGCGATCGGACAGATATGAACACTGAAGCTTTCTTT; J gene: TRBJ1-1; V gene: TRBV4-1; D gene: .; clone size: few